The next 5 T cell receptor beta chains were all read from a single sample in a study of tumor-infiltrating lymphocytes in primary liver carcinoma. Unsorted whole blood supplied the RNA, and germline DNA was extracted too. A primer in the constant region served to generate TCR beta cDNA from roughly 450 ng of total RNA. Three-round nested multiplex PCR performed with slightly modified ARM-PCR produced the TCR beta libraries. A C-beta reverse primer and TRBV1-TRBV30 forward primers served in each of the first two PCR rounds, at ten to eleven cycles apiece. TCRdb independently ran MiXCR on the multiplex PCR reads; one entry per CDR3 protein. The sample carries 310,000 or so distinct CDR3 sequences, approximately 54% recorded once. Sequencing was performed on peripheral blood. The origin of the receptors is a woman aged 25-40 years with primary liver carcinoma and hepatitis B virus infection.

This clonotype was seen just once. The chain couples TRBV30 to TRBJ1-2; D is undetermined. Deletions cut 3 bases from V and 14 bases from J, with 19 bases between. Germline CDR1 and CDR2: GTSNPN and SVGIG (reference sequence). This CDR3 is built from 12 residues. The CDR3 reads CAWSMTRYLVTF. DNA of the CDR3: TGTGCCTGGAGCATGACTCGGTACTTGGTGACCTTC.

This clonotype has only a few counts. A read error may explain this, as a much larger clone is one base away. V gene TRBV6-5 combines with J gene TRBJ1-5; D gene unclear. V lost 6 bases to trimming and J lost 0 bases, with 6 bases between them. The CDR3 has 13 amino acids. Germline V gene lookup returns CDR1 MNHEY and CDR2 SVGAGI. The DNA of the CDR3 is TGTGCCAGCAGATCCACTAGCAATCAGCCCCAGCATTTT. It yields the protein CASRSTSNQPQHF.

The chain has TRBV12-3 or TRBV12-4 and TRBJ2-3; 14 nucleotides agree with TRBD2. The CDR3 length is 14 residues. The J segment lost 8 bases and the V segment lost 8 bases, leaving 6 bases of the junction unmatched. CDR3 sequence: CASGTSGRTGTQYF. CDR3 DNA: TGTGCCAGCGGGACTAGCGGGAGAACGGGTACGCAGTATTTT.

The chain recombines TRBV12-3 or TRBV12-4 with TRBJ1-1; D unclear. Trimming stripped 5 bases from V and 6 bases from J, with 13 bases between. This CDR3 spans 13 amino acids. The CDR3 loop is CASSPIDYAEAFF. CDR3 DNA: TGTGCCAGCAGTCCAATCGACTACGCTGAAGCTTTCTTT.

The V and J genes are TRBV4-1 and TRBJ2-3; the D gene is possibly TRBD1 (5 bases). The CDR3 consists of 14 residues. Deletions cut 4 bases from V and 2 bases from J, with 10 bases between. CDR1 is MGHRA and CDR2 is YSYEKL in the germline V gene. The CDR3 sequence is CASSRTGDTDTQYF. CDR3 coding DNA: TGCGCCAGCAGCCGCACAGGTGACACAGATACGCAGTATTTT.